The 8 T cell receptor beta chains given below trace back to one sample, sequenced in a study of blood T cell repertoires in COVID-19. Sequencing was performed with immunoSEQ multiplex PCR; in TCRdb, only in-frame clones are kept and a portion is missing. The sample lists some 150,000 clones; 80% to 85% were seen once. Sequencing used peripheral blood. These TCRs come from a human donor in a cohort sampled during active COVID-19.

The chain has TRBV5-1 and TRBJ2-3; no reliable D call. Per germline, CDR1 SGHRS and CDR2 YFSETQ. Trimming stripped 4 bases from V and 5 bases from J, with 8 bases between. CDR3 length: 12 amino acids. CDR3 region: CASSVDRDTQYF. CDR3 nucleotide sequence: TGCGCCAGCAGCGTAGATCGAGATACGCAGTATTTT.

The V gene is TRBV9, the J gene TRBJ1-3, with TRBD1 identical over 7 bases. The CDR3 contains 15 residues. CDR1 is SGDLS, CDR2 YYNGEE, per germline. V was clipped by 2 bases and J by 4 bases; unmatched bases: 6. Here the CDR3 reads CASSVTGFAGNTIYF. In DNA form, the CDR3 reads TGTGCCAGCAGCGTGACAGGGTTTGCCGGAAACACCATATATTTT.

The CDR3 sequence is CAAGFATNEKLFF. DNA for the CDR3: TGTGCCGCAGGGTTTGCAACTAATGAAAAACTGTTTTTT. The chain employs TRBV19 and TRBJ1-4; tentatively, D is TRBD1 (5 bases). There are 13 residues in the CDR3. V lost 11 bases to trimming and J lost 0 bases, with 10 bases between them. Germline-derived CDR1 and CDR2 are LNHDA and SQIVND (reference sequence).

The chain is built from TRBV7-2 and TRBJ2-1, with 8 bases that match TRBD2. The ends lost 3 bases at V and 4 bases at J; junction bases unmatched: 8. CDR1 and CDR2 (germline): SGHTA, FQGNSA. The length of the CDR3 is 16 residues. CDR3 DNA: TGTGCCAGCAGCTTGGAAGGGGCGGGGGGATACAATGAGCAGTTCTTC. Its translation is CASSLEGAGGYNEQFF. The entire variable domain, with the rest obtained from reference TRBV7-2 and TRBJ2-1, is as follows: GAGVSQSPSNKVTEKGKDVELRCDPISGHTALYWYRQSLGQGLEFLIYFQGNSAPDKSGLPSDRFSAERTGGSVSTLTIQRTQQEDSAVYLCASSLEGAGGYNEQFFGPGTRLTVL.

This chain links TRBV4-1 with TRBJ2-3, with 8 bases aligning to TRBD2. The J segment lost 1 base and the V segment lost 0 bases, leaving 0 bases of the junction unmatched. Germline V lookup: CDR1 MGHRA, CDR2 YSYEKL. This CDR3 comprises 15 residues. CDR3 loop: CASSQDGGGTDTQYF. CDR3 nucleotides: TGCGCCAGCAGCCAAGACGGGGGGGGCACAGATACGCAGTATTTT.

The chain combines TRBV10-1 with TRBJ2-3; 12 nucleotides line up with TRBD2. CDR3 length equals 18 residues. Trimming cost V 5 bases and J 2 bases; bases outside gene matches: 11. Germline CDR1 and CDR2: WNHNN and SYGVQD (reference sequence). CDR3 nucleotides: TGCGCCAGCAGTCTGACTAGCGGGGGTGCTCCGGACACAGATACGCAGTATTTT. Translation: CASSLTSGGAPDTDTQYF.

This sequence joins TRBV7-3 and TRBJ1-3, with D hard to call. Trimming pared 0 bases from V and 0 bases from J, leaving 9 bases between. CDR1 and CDR2 from the germline V gene are SGHTA and FQGTGA. The CDR3 totals 16 residues. Here the CDR3 reads CASSLTSPSSGNTIYF. In DNA, the CDR3 is TGTGCCAGCAGCTTAACTAGCCCGAGCTCTGGAAACACCATATATTTT. The whole variable domain, filled in from reference TRBV7-3 and TRBJ1-3, reads GAGVSQTPSNKVTEKGKYVELRCDPISGHTALYWYRQSLGQGPEFLIYFQGTGAADDSGLPNDRFFAVRPEGSVSTLKIQRTERGDSAVYLCASSLTSPSSGNTIYFGEGSWLTVV.

The V call is TRBV11-2, the J call TRBJ2-3; TRBD2 aligns across 9 bases. J lost 2 bases, V lost 5 bases, and 5 bases had no gene match. The germline V gene encodes CDR1 SGHAT and CDR2 FQNNGV. The length of the CDR3 is 15 residues. The CDR3 here is CASSRAGGITDTQYF. CDR3 sequence (DNA): TGTGCCAGCAGCAGGGCGGGGGGGATCACAGATACGCAGTATTTT.